What follows are 9 T cell receptor beta chains derived from one specimen sequenced in a study of spatial heterogeneity in lung cancer. Time point: sample taken at primary tumor resection. Whole RNA came from tumor, nontumor lung or frozen PBMC and was sequenced without being sorted. TCRdb re-derived calls from the 5' RACE reads in MiXCR, one entry per CDR3 protein. The sample has roughly 82,000 distinct CDR3 sequences; 10% to 15% are singletons. The specimen comprised PBMCs, sampled at surgery. These receptors were obtained from a male donor with early-stage non-small cell lung cancer.

This clonotype has a count of ten or more. The rearrangement uses TRBV10-3 and TRBJ2-1; D perhaps matches TRBD1 (6 bases). Germline values: CDR1 ENHRY, CDR2 SYGVKD. The germline V and J ends were trimmed by 2 bases and 7 bases, with 15 bases remaining between them. CDR3 size: 15 residues. CDR3 DNA sequence: TGTGCCATCAGTGAGCCCCCAGGGGTATTGAATGAGCAGTTCTTC. Amino acids: CAISEPPGVLNEQFF.

J is TRBJ2-1 and V is TRBV20-1; 10 bases match TRBD2. This CDR3 has 14 amino acids. Trimming at V came to 5 bases and at J to 0 bases, leaving 1 base not matched to a gene. Germline lookup yields CDR1 DFQATT and CDR2 SNEGSKA (reference sequence). CDR3 nucleotide sequence: TGCAGTGCTTCTAGCGGGAGCTCCTACAATGAGCAGTTCTTC. It encodes CSASSGSSYNEQFF.

This clonotype came up many times. The chain carries TRBV20-1 and TRBJ2-3, with 7 bases fitting TRBD2. Germline trimming cut 0 bases from V and 2 bases from J; bases unmatched to any gene: 8. Germline V lookup: CDR1 DFQATT, CDR2 SNEGSKA (reference sequence). The CDR3 has 16 residues. CDR3 nucleotides: TGCAGTGCTAGAGATCTAGAGCGGGGATTCACAGATACGCAGTATTTT. This encodes CSARDLERGFTDTQYF.

In its sample, this clonotype was seen a few times. The rearrangement links TRBV12-3 or TRBV12-4 to TRBJ2-3, with D hard to call. V was cut by 5 bases and J by 6 bases, with 15 bases left in between. The CDR3 has 14 amino acids. The CDR3 coding sequence is TGTGCCAGCAGTACTCTCCTGACTGCGGATACGCAGTATTTT. Its translation is CASSTLLTADTQYF.

This clonotype was detected only a few times. V gene TRBV7-3 combines with J gene TRBJ2-2; a possible D gene is TRBD1 (6 bases). CDR3 size: 15 residues. Germline values: CDR1 SGHTA, CDR2 FQGTGA. V was shortened by 4 bases and J by 0 bases, with 9 bases between the two germline ends. The CDR3, as DNA: TGTGCCAGCAGCTCGCAGGGGACGAACACCGGGGAGCTGTTTTTT. Its protein is CASSSQGTNTGELFF.

This chain links TRBV6-2 or TRBV6-3 with TRBJ1-5; D is undetermined. V was shortened by 6 bases and J by 4 bases, with 10 bases between the two germline ends. Germline V gene lookup returns CDR1 MNHEY and CDR2 SVGEGT. This CDR3 spans 13 amino acids. The CDR3 bases are TGTGCCAGCAGCCTCTGGCCGAATCAGCCCCAGCATTTT. It codes for CASSLWPNQPQHF.

This clonotype was observed at least ten times. The chain recombines TRBV2 with TRBJ2-1; either TRBD1 or TRBD2 may supply D (5 bases each). The CDR3 consists of 14 residues. V was shortened by 6 bases and J by 9 bases, with 18 bases between the two germline ends. Germline V CDR1 and CDR2: SNHLY, FYNNEI. In DNA form, the CDR3 reads TGTGCCAGCAGGGGTAACCCGGGACGCCCTGAGCAGTTCTTC. Protein sequence: CASRGNPGRPEQFF.

This clonotype was seen at least ten times. The J gene is TRBJ2-1, the V gene TRBV5-1; D may be TRBD2 (7 bases). Trimming took off 7 bases at V and 0 bases at J, with 17 bases between the two ends. Germline assignment: CDR1 SGHRS and CDR2 YFSETQ. The CDR3 contains 16 residues. The chain's CDR3 is CASDRDGGPSYNEQFF. CDR3 in DNA: TGCGCCAGCGACCGGGACGGGGGGCCCTCCTACAATGAGCAGTTCTTC.

This chain uses TRBV19 with TRBJ2-5; D is perhaps TRBD2 (6 bases). Per germline, CDR1 LNHDA and CDR2 SQIVND (reference sequence). The CDR3 is 16 amino acids. V was clipped by 5 bases and J by 4 bases, with 20 bases between them. CDR3 in amino acids: CASSVDRASEGETQYF. The CDR3, as DNA: TGTGCCAGTAGTGTCGACCGGGCCTCGGAGGGAGAGACCCAGTACTTC.